These T cell receptor beta chains were read from a single sample in a study of CD8 T cells in ankylosing spondylitis. MiXCR, applied by TCRdb to the 5' RACE reads, yields one record per CDR3 protein. The repertoire holds some 120,000 distinct CDR3 sequences, over 6% seen once, with 9% to 15% in the top ten. Sequences were obtained from blood, either unsorted or a sorted T cell fraction (not recorded which). The origin of the receptors is a male donor with ankylosing spondylitis or in good health (not recorded which). Both conserved end residues are part of each CDR3. Size is stated as once, few, many or a size class.

V gene	clone size	J gene	CDR3 protein
TRBV27	many	TRBJ1-2	CASSFLGARYGYTF
TRBV7-9	many	TRBJ1-5	CASSGPGTGNQPQHF
TRBV12-3/TRBV12-4	many	TRBJ2-1	CASSPRGRNNEQFF
TRBV20-1	many	TRBJ2-7	CSATDTATHEQYF
TRBV10-3	many	TRBJ1-3	CAIRSTDSGNTIYF
TRBV28	many	TRBJ2-3	CASRGQGPDTQYF
TRBV20-1	many	TRBJ2-7	CSARGSTGDRIYEQYF
TRBV5-5	many	TRBJ1-6	CASSLAGQGARNSPLHF
TRBV19	many	TRBJ1-1	CASIFRTTKFF
TRBV5-5	many	TRBJ1-5	CASSVLGQGGQPQHF
TRBV25-1	many	TRBJ1-5	CASKSDRGSNQPQHF
TRBV18	many	TRBJ2-3	CASSPRGPGGTDTQYF
TRBV12-3/TRBV12-4	few	TRBJ2-1	CASSGGLVTYNEQFF
TRBV5-1	many	TRBJ2-5	CASSLRGTQETQYF